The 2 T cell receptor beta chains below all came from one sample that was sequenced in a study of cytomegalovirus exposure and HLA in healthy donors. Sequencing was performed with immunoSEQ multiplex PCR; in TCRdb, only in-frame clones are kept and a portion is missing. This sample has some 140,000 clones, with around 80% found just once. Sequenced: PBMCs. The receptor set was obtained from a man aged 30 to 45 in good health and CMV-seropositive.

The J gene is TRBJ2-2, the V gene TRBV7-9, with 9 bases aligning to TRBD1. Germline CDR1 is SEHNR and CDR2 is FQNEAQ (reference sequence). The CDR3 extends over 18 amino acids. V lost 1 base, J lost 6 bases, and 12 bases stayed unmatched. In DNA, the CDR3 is TGTGCCAGCAGCTTAGAACCCTATGGACAGGGGTTTGCCGGGGAGCTGTTTTTT. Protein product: CASSLEPYGQGFAGELFF.

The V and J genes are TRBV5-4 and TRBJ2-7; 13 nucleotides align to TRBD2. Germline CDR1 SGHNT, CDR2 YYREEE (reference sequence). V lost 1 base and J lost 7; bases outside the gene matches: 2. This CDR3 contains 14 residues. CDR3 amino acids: CASSLILAGGEQYF. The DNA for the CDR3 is TGTGCCAGCAGCTTGATACTAGCGGGAGGGGAGCAGTACTTC.